Listed here are 25 T cell receptor beta chains from one sample, sequenced in a study of T cells after yellow fever vaccination. One entry per CDR3 protein results from TCRdb running MiXCR on the 5' RACE reads. This sample carries 150,000 to 200,000 distinct CDR3 sequences, roughly 6.4% of them seen once, and the ten largest clones take 2.9%. This specimen consisted of CD4+ T cells sorted from PBMCs, obtained on the day of the first yellow fever vaccination. Receptors originate from a young man who received the YFV17D yellow fever vaccine.

The genes are TRBV20-1 and TRBJ1-3; weak D call: TRBD1 (5 bases). The length of the CDR3 is 15 residues. The V and J ends lost 0 bases and 0 bases respectively, with 9 bases between them. Germline V lookup: CDR1 DFQATT, CDR2 SNEGSKA (reference sequence). CDR3 coding DNA: TGCAGTGCTAGAGATCCGGACATCTCTGGAAACACCATATATTTT. Translation gives CSARDPDISGNTIYF.

The J gene is TRBJ2-1, the V gene TRBV5-1; either TRBD1 or TRBD2 may fit D (6 bases each). CDR1 and CDR2 (germline): SGHRS, YFSETQ. CDR3 length: 13 residues. Trimming took off 4 bases at V and 8 bases at J, with 13 bases between the two ends. CDR3 protein: CASSPLGGDEQFF. The CDR3 region has the DNA TGCGCCAGCAGCCCACTGGGGGGCGATGAGCAGTTCTTC.

This clonotype was detected only a few times. The V and J genes are TRBV12-3 or TRBV12-4 and TRBJ1-1; D might be TRBD1 (5 bases). V was shortened by 6 bases and J by 4 bases, with 12 bases between the two germline ends. CDR3 size: 13 residues. CDR3 sequence (DNA): TGTGCCAGCAGCAAACAGGAATTCACTGAAGCTTTCTTT. Translated, it gives CASSKQEFTEAFF.

The chain combines TRBV19 with TRBJ2-2; TRBD1 is a possible D gene (6 bases). The CDR3 has 14 residues. Between the trimmed V and J ends, which lost 3 bases and 8 bases, there was a span of 13 bases. Germline V gives CDR1 LNHDA, CDR2 SQIVND (reference sequence). The CDR3 spells CASSMDSYGGELFF. CDR3 in DNA: TGTGCCAGTAGTATGGACAGTTATGGAGGGGAGCTGTTTTTT. Supplemented by reference TRBV19 and TRBJ2-2, the full variable domain reads DGGITQSPKYLFRKEGQNVTLSCEQNLNHDAMYWYRQDPGQGLRLIYYSQIVNDFQKGDIAEGYSVSREKKESFPLTVTSAQKNPTAFYLCASSMDSYGGELFFGEGSRLTVL.

At least ten counts were recorded for this clonotype. V usage is TRBV5-1 and J usage is TRBJ2-3; D is uncertain. Deletions cut 1 base from V and 4 bases from J, with 10 bases between. The CDR3 length is 14 residues. Germline CDR1 reads SGHRS; CDR2 reads YFSETQ. CDR3 DNA sequence: TGCGCCAGCAGCTTGAATGGCGTCCCAGATACGCAGTATTTT. Translation: CASSLNGVPDTQYF.

The table lists this clonotype with many counts. The chain has TRBV7-9 and TRBJ2-7; no reliable D call. The germline V and J ends were trimmed by 1 base and 7 bases, with 5 bases remaining between them. In germline, CDR1 is SEHNR, CDR2 FQNEAQ (reference sequence). The CDR3 is made up of 11 amino acids. This chain's CDR3 is CASSLVQEQYF. Written as DNA, the CDR3 is TGTGCCAGCAGCTTAGTACAGGAGCAGTACTTC.

This clonotype was observed at least ten times. The chain has TRBV6-2 or TRBV6-3 and TRBJ2-7; perhaps TRBD2 as D (6 bases). The CDR3 is 13 residues long. Germline values: CDR1 MNHEY, CDR2 SVGEGT. Trimming took 7 bases from V and 5 from J, leaving 15 bases between them. The CDR3 bases are TGTGCCAGCATGTGGGCGGCGGGGAACGAGCAGTACTTC. Its protein product is CASMWAAGNEQYF.

V is TRBV10-3 and J is TRBJ2-1; 10 bases fit TRBD2. Germline V lookup: CDR1 ENHRY, CDR2 SYGVKD. This CDR3 comprises 15 residues. Trimming at V came to 10 bases and at J to 3 bases, leaving 9 bases not matched to a gene. CDR3 nucleotide sequence: TGTGCCACCGGGCCTAGCGGGGGCCACTACAATGAGCAGTTCTTC. Protein sequence: CATGPSGGHYNEQFF.

This clonotype has at least ten counts. This rearrangement joins TRBV29-1 to TRBJ2-5, with unresolved D. Germline lookup yields CDR1 SQVTM and CDR2 ANQGSEA. Trimming removed 0 bases from V and 0 bases from J, with 11 bases in between. CDR3 size: 15 residues. The DNA of the CDR3 is TGCAGCGTTGAAGATTTCAGAGTATACCAAGAGACCCAGTACTTC. Translation: CSVEDFRVYQETQYF.

The sample holds many counts of this clonotype. J is TRBJ2-2 and V is TRBV7-9; D not resolved. The CDR3 sequence is 13 residues long. CDR1 and CDR2 from the germline V gene are SEHNR and FQNEAQ (reference sequence). V dropped 5 bases and J dropped 6 bases, with 10 bases sitting between them. CDR3 DNA sequence: TGTGCCAGCAGCCCTGATAACCCCGGGGAGCTGTTTTTT. Translation: CASSPDNPGELFF.

This clonotype was counted at least ten times. The chain uses TRBV4-3 and TRBJ1-4, with 8 positions matching TRBD1. V lost 4 bases, J lost 7 bases, and 5 bases stayed unmatched. Germline CDR1 and CDR2: LGHNA and YSLEER. The CDR3 extends over 14 amino acids. Here the CDR3 DNA reads TGCGCCAGCAGCCCCGGACAGGGTGTTGAAAAACTGTTTTTT. Translating it yields CASSPGQGVEKLFF.

This clonotype was recorded many times. Here the CDR3 reads CAISDFRGDTQYF. The DNA of the CDR3 is TGTGCCATCAGTGATTTTAGGGGAGATACGCAGTATTTT. This chain connects TRBV10-3 to TRBJ2-3; D perhaps matches TRBD1 (5 bases). CDR1 and CDR2 (germline): ENHRY, SYGVKD. Deletions cut 3 bases from V and 5 bases from J, with 9 bases between. The CDR3 loop spans 13 amino acids.

The rearrangement links TRBV12-3 or TRBV12-4 to TRBJ2-7; D tentatively fits TRBD1 or TRBD2 (5 bases each). The CDR3 spans 15 residues. The V and J ends lost 6 bases and 3 bases respectively, with 18 bases between them. The CDR3 DNA reads TGTGCCAGCAGCGAGGGGTCGGCCGGGCTCTACGAGCAGTACTTC. It is translated as CASSEGSAGLYEQYF.

This clonotype was seen ten or more times. V usage is TRBV20-1 and J usage is TRBJ2-7; D gene unclear. There are 12 residues in the CDR3. V was clipped by 3 bases and J by 6 bases, with 12 bases between them. The germline V gene has CDR1 DFQATT and CDR2 SNEGSKA (reference sequence). CDR3 amino acids: CSASWQTGEQYF. DNA of the CDR3: TGCAGTGCTAGCTGGCAAACCGGCGAGCAGTACTTC.

Many counts were recorded for this clonotype. This rearrangement joins TRBV7-9 to TRBJ1-6, with a possible D match to TRBD1 (5 bases). The V end lost 6 bases, the J end lost 8 bases, and 17 bases lay between the germline ends. CDR1 SEHNR and CDR2 FQNEAQ come from the germline V gene (reference sequence). The CDR3 contains 15 residues. The CDR3 DNA reads TGTGCCAGCAGGGGACTTTCGCAGTACGATTCACCCCTCCACTTT. Protein sequence: CASRGLSQYDSPLHF.

The rearrangement joins TRBV6-5 to TRBJ1-5, with TRBD1 as a possible D gene (6 bases). The CDR3 length is 17 residues. Germline V gene lookup returns CDR1 MNHEY and CDR2 SVGAGI. The V gene lost 0 bases and the J gene lost 4 bases, with 16 bases spanning the gap. CDR3 residues: CASSYSSADRRNQPQHF. The CDR3 DNA is TGTGCCAGCAGTTACTCGTCTGCGGACAGAAGAAATCAGCCCCAGCATTTT.

The chain joins TRBV19 to TRBJ1-2; perhaps TRBD1 as D (5 bases). V gave up 9 bases and J gave up 4 bases, with 15 bases separating them. The CDR3 contains 13 residues. CDR1 and CDR2 from the germline V gene are LNHDA and SQIVND (reference sequence). The CDR3 spells CASQPGTAYGYTF. DNA for the CDR3: TGTGCCAGCCAACCGGGGACGGCCTATGGCTACACCTTC. The whole variable domain, remainder taken from reference TRBV19 and TRBJ1-2, is DGGITQSPKYLFRKEGQNVTLSCEQNLNHDAMYWYRQDPGQGLRLIYYSQIVNDFQKGDIAEGYSVSREKKESFPLTVTSAQKNPTAFYLCASQPGTAYGYTFGSGTRLTVV.

Many counts were recorded for this clonotype. The chain combines TRBV12-3 or TRBV12-4 with TRBJ2-3; tentative D call: TRBD2 (5 bases). The CDR3 loop spans 13 amino acids. Trimming shortened V by 5 bases and J by 7 bases, and 13 bases separated the two germline ends. CDR3 in amino acids: CASSLLLAHTQYF. CDR3 in DNA: TGTGCCAGCAGTCTCCTCCTAGCTCATACGCAGTATTTT.

This clonotype was observed many times. The chain uses TRBV7-2 and TRBJ2-5; either TRBD1 or TRBD2 may supply D (6 bases each). The CDR3 runs 15 residues. V shed 5 bases and J shed 4 bases, with 17 bases lying between them. Looked up from germline, CDR1 is SGHTA and CDR2 is FQGNSA. The CDR3 nucleotides read TGTGCCAGCAGCCCGACAGGAGGGTTGTCAGAGACCCAGTACTTC. Amino acids: CASSPTGGLSETQYF.

The V gene is TRBV5-1, the J gene TRBJ1-4; 10 bases fit TRBD1. The length of the CDR3 is 15 residues. Looked up from germline, CDR1 is SGHRS and CDR2 is YFSETQ. The J segment lost 2 bases and the V segment lost 3 bases, leaving 1 base of the junction unmatched. This CDR3 is CASSSTGGTNEKLFF. The DNA for the CDR3 is TGCGCCAGCAGCTCGACAGGGGGCACTAATGAAAAACTGTTTTTT.

The chain is built from TRBV9 and TRBJ1-1, with D unclear. Trimming stripped 0 bases from V and 1 base from J, with 13 bases between. Germline assignment: CDR1 SGDLS and CDR2 YYNGEE. The CDR3 is 16 amino acids. This chain's CDR3 is CASSVGSAGENTEAFF. The CDR3 region has the DNA TGTGCCAGCAGCGTAGGTTCAGCCGGAGAGAACACTGAAGCTTTCTTT. The whole variable domain, filled in from reference TRBV9 and TRBJ1-1, reads DSGVTQTPKHLITATGQRVTLRCSPRSGDLSVYWYQQSLDQGLQFLIQYYNGEERAKGNILERFSAQQFPDLHSELNLSSLELGDSALYFCASSVGSAGENTEAFFGQGTRLTVV.

This clonotype appeared many times. This chain links TRBV11-2 with TRBJ1-1; 8 bases align to TRBD1. Germline V gives CDR1 SGHAT, CDR2 FQNNGV. V was clipped by 5 bases and J by 5 bases; unmatched bases: 19. The CDR3 loop spans 18 amino acids. The CDR3 region has the DNA TGTGCCAGCAGCCCCCGCCGGACAGGGAATGAATGGAGGACTGAAGCTTTCTTT. The encoded protein is CASSPRRTGNEWRTEAFF.

Many counts were recorded for this clonotype. The chain links TRBV29-1 to TRBJ2-5, with D unresolved. Trimming took off 0 bases at V and 4 bases at J, with 6 bases between the two ends. CDR1 and CDR2 (germline): SQVTM, ANQGSEA. CDR3 size: 12 residues. In DNA, the CDR3 is TGCAGCGTTGAAGAGTCCCGAGAGACCCAGTACTTC. Encoded protein: CSVEESRETQYF.

This clonotype was counted a few times. The chain has TRBV27 and TRBJ1-5; TRBD1 agrees at 7 bases. The CDR3 runs to 13 residues. CDR1 is MNHEY and CDR2 is SMNVEV in the germline V gene (reference sequence). The trim removed 10 bases at V and 4 bases at J, leaving 7 bases unmatched. The CDR3 is CAKPGGQNQPQHF. In DNA, the CDR3 is TGTGCCAAACCGGGGGGACAGAATCAGCCCCAGCATTTT.

The sample holds many counts of this clonotype. The DNA for the CDR3 is TGTGCCAGCAGTGACTCGGGGGGGCCCACCGGGGAGCTGTTTTTT. Encoded protein: CASSDSGGPTGELFF. V gene TRBV6-4 combines with J gene TRBJ2-2, with D possibly TRBD2 on 7 matching bases. The CDR3 sequence is 15 residues long. The V gene's germline CDR1 is MRHNA and CDR2 SNTAGT. Trimming cost V 0 bases and J 4 bases, with 9 bases left between them.